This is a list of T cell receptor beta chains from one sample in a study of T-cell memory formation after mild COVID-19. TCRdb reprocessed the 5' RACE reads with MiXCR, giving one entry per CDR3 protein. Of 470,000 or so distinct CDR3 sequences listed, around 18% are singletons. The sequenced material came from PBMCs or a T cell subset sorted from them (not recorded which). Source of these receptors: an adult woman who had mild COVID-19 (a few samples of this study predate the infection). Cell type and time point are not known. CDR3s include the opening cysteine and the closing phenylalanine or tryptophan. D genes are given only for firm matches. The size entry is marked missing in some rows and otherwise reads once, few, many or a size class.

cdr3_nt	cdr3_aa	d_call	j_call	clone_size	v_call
TGCGCCAGCAGCACCCTGGGAGGCAGGACAAGGGCCTATGGCTACACCTTC	CASSTLGGRTRAYGYTF	-	TRBJ1-2	-	TRBV5-1
TGTGCCAGCAGCGTAAAGGGGCATTACAATGAGCAGTTCTTC	CASSVKGHYNEQFF	-	TRBJ2-1	-	TRBV9
TGCAGTGCTAGCGGGGAAAGCTATGAGCAGTTCTTC	CSASGESYEQFF	-	TRBJ2-1	-	TRBV20-1
TGTGCCAGTACCGCCACAGGAAACAATGAGCAGTTCTTC	CASTATGNNEQFF	-	TRBJ2-1	-	TRBV19
TGTGCCAGCAGCTTAGGCCTTTGGACTAGCGGGAGATTCCAAGAGACCCAGTACTTC	CASSLGLWTSGRFQETQYF	TRBD2	TRBJ2-5	few	TRBV7-9
TGTGCCAGCAGCCTTTGGGGACGCCCAGGCTCTGGGGCCAACGTCCTGACTTTC	CASSLWGRPGSGANVLTF	-	TRBJ2-6	-	TRBV7-9
TGTGCCAGCTCACCACCAGGGACCCCCGGAAACACCATATATTTT	CASSPPGTPGNTIYF	-	TRBJ1-3	-	TRBV18
TGTGCCAGTAGTATGGGGGGCACTGAAGCTTTCTTT	CASSMGGTEAFF	-	TRBJ1-1	-	TRBV19
TGTGCCACCAGTGATGGGAGGGTTTACAATGAGCAGTTCTTC	CATSDGRVYNEQFF	TRBD2	TRBJ2-1	few	TRBV24-1
TGTGCCAGCAGCTTAATCGGGGGAACCACAGATACGCAGTATTTT	CASSLIGGTTDTQYF	-	TRBJ2-3	once	TRBV11-2
TGCAGTGCTAGATTCGGCCAAAACATTCAGTACTTC	CSARFGQNIQYF	-	TRBJ2-4	few	TRBV20-1
TGCAGCGTGGGACAGGAGTTCGGCACTAGCGGGGTCATACCGTACTTC	CSVGQEFGTSGVIPYF	TRBD2	TRBJ2-5	-	TRBV29-1
TGCAGTGCTGGGCCGGGACTAGCGGGAGGCGCGCAGTACTTC	CSAGPGLAGGAQYF	TRBD2	TRBJ2-7	few	TRBV20-1
TGTGCCAGTAGTCGAAACCCGGGACAGGCCACCCCCCGATACTATGGCTACACCTTC	CASSRNPGQATPRYYGYTF	TRBD1	TRBJ1-2	-	TRBV19
TGTGCCAGCAGCTTCGGGCAGGATGGCTACACCTTC	CASSFGQDGYTF	-	TRBJ1-2	many	TRBV5-4
TGTGCCAGCATCTGGACAGGGGCTTCTGAAGCTTTCTTT	CASIWTGASEAFF	TRBD1	TRBJ1-1	few	TRBV6-1
TGTGCCAGCAGCCGGGACAGGGGGGACGGAGCTTTCTTT	CASSRDRGDGAFF	TRBD1	TRBJ1-1	-	TRBV6-5
TGCGCCAGCAGCCTTCCGACAGGGGGCTCTGGAAACACCATATATTTT	CASSLPTGGSGNTIYF	TRBD1	TRBJ1-3	-	TRBV5-1
TGCAGTGCTACAGACAGGCTCTACGAGCAGTACTTC	CSATDRLYEQYF	-	TRBJ2-7	few	TRBV20-1
TGCAGTGCTCCCTTAGGGGGCCAAGGGCTGAGAAACATTCAGTACTTC	CSAPLGGQGLRNIQYF	TRBD1	TRBJ2-4	-	TRBV20-1
TGCGCCAGCAGCTACGGAGTACCCGAGACCCAGTACTTC	CASSYGVPETQYF	-	TRBJ2-5	-	TRBV4-1
TGTGCCAGCAGTTACTGGGGGGAAAGGGGGACTGAAGCTTTCTTT	CASSYWGERGTEAFF	-	TRBJ1-1	once	TRBV6-5
TGTGCCAGCAGTGAACTCTTAGGTACCTACGAGCAGTACTTC	CASSELLGTYEQYF	-	TRBJ2-7	few	TRBV2
TGCGCCAGCAGCTTGATTGGGGCTTCGTGTCAGCAGCCCCAGCATTTT	CASSLIGASCQQPQHF	-	TRBJ1-5	-	TRBV5-1
TGTGCCAGTAGTATATCTTCGACAGTGAACACTGAAGCTTTCTTT	CASSISSTVNTEAFF	-	TRBJ1-1	-	TRBV19
TGCGCCAGCAGCCAAGAGCTGGGTACGGGAGTTGGGAACATTCAGTACTTC	CASSQELGTGVGNIQYF	-	TRBJ2-4	-	TRBV4-3
TGTGCCAGCACCGCAGGGGGTCTCACAGATACGCAGTATTTT	CASTAGGLTDTQYF	TRBD1	TRBJ2-3	-	TRBV6-5
TGTGCCAGCAGTCCCACGCAGGACGGAAACACTGAAGCTTTCTTT	CASSPTQDGNTEAFF	-	TRBJ1-1	-	TRBV12-3/TRBV12-4
TGCGCCAGCAGCCCCCCAGGGATGCCCGAGCAGTACTTC	CASSPPGMPEQYF	-	TRBJ2-7	-	TRBV4-1
TGTGCCAGCAGCCTCGGGAGAACCTTGTCTAACTATGGCTACACCTTC	CASSLGRTLSNYGYTF	-	TRBJ1-2	few	TRBV3-1
TGTGCCAGCAGCCCCGTCAGTGGGTCCTACAATGAGCAGTTCTTC	CASSPVSGSYNEQFF	-	TRBJ2-1	few	TRBV7-2
TGCAGTGCTAGACAGACAGGGTCATACGGTTTGGACTATGGCTACACCTTC	CSARQTGSYGLDYGYTF	TRBD1	TRBJ1-2	-	TRBV20-1
TGCGCCAGCAGCTGGGAGAGTAGCTCCTACGAGCAGTACTTC	CASSWESSSYEQYF	-	TRBJ2-7	-	TRBV5-1
TGTGCCAGCAGCTTATTAAGGCGGGAGATTATACATACGCAGTATTTT	CASSLLRREIIHTQYF	TRBD2	TRBJ2-3	few	TRBV7-2
TGTGCCAGCAGCCAAGATAGCACTAGCGGGAGTCTCGGGGAGCTGTTTTTT	CASSQDSTSGSLGELFF	TRBD2	TRBJ2-2	many	TRBV4-2
TGTGCCAGCTCACCACCACGCAGGTCCTCCGAGCAGTACTTC	CASSPPRRSSEQYF	-	TRBJ2-7	-	TRBV18
TGTGCCACCAGAGGGGAACTGACAGATACGCAGTATTTT	CATRGELTDTQYF	-	TRBJ2-3	-	TRBV24-1
TGTGCCAGCAGTGCCAACAGGGCTTCTATTAAAGAGACCCAGTACTTC	CASSANRASIKETQYF	-	TRBJ2-5	-	TRBV25-1
TGTGCCAGCAACCCGGGACTAGGGCAAGAGACCCAGTACTTC	CASNPGLGQETQYF	TRBD2	TRBJ2-5	many	TRBV7-9
TGTGCCAGCAGTCGACAGGGGGCGAAGGGCTACACCTTC	CASSRQGAKGYTF	TRBD1	TRBJ1-2	-	TRBV12-3/TRBV12-4
TGTGCCAGCAGCTACACAGGGGAAGAGGGTGGCTACACCTTC	CASSYTGEEGGYTF	TRBD1	TRBJ1-2	-	TRBV6-5
TGTGCCACCAGTGTCGCAGGGGGCGGGGCTTTCTTT	CATSVAGGGAFF	TRBD1	TRBJ1-1	many	TRBV24-1
TGTGCCACCAGTGTTAATAGCGGGGGGGCCATCAATGAGCAGTTCTTC	CATSVNSGGAINEQFF	TRBD2	TRBJ2-1	-	TRBV24-1
TGTGCCACCAGTGCCACCTTAGAGGGGACAGGCACCTACAATGAGCAGTTCTTC	CATSATLEGTGTYNEQFF	TRBD1	TRBJ2-1	few	TRBV24-1
TGCGCCAGCAGCCAAGTACTAGTCCCTGACAATGAGCAGTTCTTC	CASSQVLVPDNEQFF	-	TRBJ2-1	once	TRBV4-3
TGTGCCAGCAGCCATGACAGGGGGACTAGCGGGAGGCATTCCTACGAGCAGTACTTC	CASSHDRGTSGRHSYEQYF	TRBD2	TRBJ2-7	once	TRBV6-2/TRBV6-3
TGTGCCAGCAGCCTGTCCAGGGGGCTAAGCAATCAGCCCCAGCATTTT	CASSLSRGLSNQPQHF	TRBD1	TRBJ1-5	few	TRBV12-3/TRBV12-4
TGTGCCAGTAGTACCTTAGGACAGGGCAATCAGCCCCAGCATTTT	CASSTLGQGNQPQHF	TRBD1	TRBJ1-5	few	TRBV19
TGCAGCGTTGAAGGAAGTTCTGAGACCCAGTACTTC	CSVEGSSETQYF	-	TRBJ2-5	-	TRBV29-1
TGTGCCAGCACCCCATCGGGCAGGGCGAACACCGGGGAGCTGTTTTTT	CASTPSGRANTGELFF	-	TRBJ2-2	few	TRBV12-3/TRBV12-4
TGTGCCAGCAGCTTCGGGACAGGGGTTTTCGATGAGCAGTTCTTC	CASSFGTGVFDEQFF	TRBD1	TRBJ2-1	-	TRBV7-8
TGCGCCAGCAGTTTCGACAGGAGGGGCTACACCTTC	CASSFDRRGYTF	-	TRBJ1-2	few	TRBV5-1
TGTGCCAGTAGTTGGGACAGAGATACTGAAGCTTTCTTT	CASSWDRDTEAFF	TRBD1	TRBJ1-1	-	TRBV19
TGCGCCAGCAGCTGGGGACAGGGGGCCGATGAGCAGTTCTTC	CASSWGQGADEQFF	TRBD1	TRBJ2-1	-	TRBV5-1
TGCAGCGTTGCCTCAGCGGGGGGTCTGTACGAGCAGTACTTC	CSVASAGGLYEQYF	TRBD2	TRBJ2-7	-	TRBV29-1
TGCGCCAGCAGCCAAGAGTGGTTGGGACAGGGGGCAGATACGCAGTATTTT	CASSQEWLGQGADTQYF	TRBD1	TRBJ2-3	few	TRBV4-1
TGTGCCAGCAGCCCCTATAGCGGGAACCTAAACATTCAGTACTTC	CASSPYSGNLNIQYF	TRBD2	TRBJ2-4	few	TRBV7-2
TGTGCCAGCAGTCGGCAGGGGGTTAGTGGCTACACCTTC	CASSRQGVSGYTF	TRBD1	TRBJ1-2	few	TRBV27
TGCGCCAGCAGCCAGGTCGGTACCGACAGGGGCGAGCAGTACTTC	CASSQVGTDRGEQYF	TRBD1	TRBJ2-7	few	TRBV4-3